This is a list of T cell receptor beta chains from one sample in a study of blood T cell repertoires in COVID-19. This table comes from immunoSEQ multiplex PCR, and its TCRdb copy is limited to in-frame clones, with some not included. This sample carries a few hundred thousand clones, roughly 86% of them seen once, and the ten largest clones take roughly 1.2%. Sample: peripheral blood. The receptors were gathered from a human donor with acute or convalescent COVID-19. The donor label of this sample is uncertain. Both conserved end residues are part of each CDR3. A D gene is named only where the DNA matches it firmly. Only some rows state a clone size, as once, few, many or a class for expanded clones.

-	TRBJ1-2	TRBV5-8	-	CASSLAVTDGYTF	TGTGCCAGCAGCTTGGCCGTGACTGATGGCTACACCTTC
-	TRBJ1-6	TRBV3-1/TRBV3-2	-	CASSQSGSPLHF	TGTGCCAGCAGCCAATCAGGTTCACCCCTCCACTTT
few	TRBJ1-1	TRBV7-2	TRBD1	CASSLYRGVTEAFF	TGTGCCAGCAGCTTGTACAGGGGAGTCACTGAAGCTTTCTTT
-	TRBJ2-7	TRBV28	TRBD2	CASRAGGLYEQYF	TGTGCCAGCAGAGCGGGGGGGCTTTACGAGCAGTACTTC
-	TRBJ1-1	TRBV25-1	TRBD1	CASSWQGDDTEAFF	TGTGCCAGCAGTTGGCAGGGGGATGACACTGAAGCTTTCTTT
-	TRBJ1-2	TRBV10-2	-	CASSAQKGYGYTF	TGCGCCAGCAGTGCCCAGAAGGGGTATGGCTACACCTTC
-	TRBJ1-1	TRBV6-5	TRBD1	CASSYSGQGKMRAFF	TGTGCCAGCAGTTACTCTGGACAGGGGAAAATGCGAGCTTTCTTT
many	TRBJ1-3	TRBV6-8	TRBD1	CASSYVVYAGQGTGNTIYF	TGTGCCAGCAGTTACGTAGTGTACGCGGGACAGGGGACTGGAAACACCATATATTTT
-	TRBJ1-6	TRBV10-3	-	CAISEYGRADSPLHF	TGTGCCATCAGTGAGTACGGCAGGGCGGATTCACCCCTCCACTTT
-	TRBJ1-6	TRBV6-6	-	CASSYSGAGRSPLHF	TGTGCCAGCAGTTACTCAGGCGCGGGAAGATCACCCCTCCACTTT
-	TRBJ2-7	TRBV12-3/TRBV12-4	TRBD1	CASSSLRGSEQYF	TGTGCCAGCAGTTCGCTCAGGGGGAGCGAGCAGTACTTC
-	TRBJ2-1	TRBV5-1	TRBD2	CASSLEVAGPNEQFF	TGCGCCAGCAGCTTGGAGGTAGCGGGGCCTAATGAGCAGTTCTTC
-	TRBJ1-5	TRBV29-1	-	CSVEGGVGTQHF	TGCAGCGTTGAAGGGGGAGTTGGGACCCAGCATTTT
-	TRBJ2-5	TRBV6-1	TRBD1	CASSGLGQVLQETQYF	TGTGCCAGCAGTGGATTAGGACAGGTACTACAAGAGACCCAGTACTTC
-	TRBJ1-2	TRBV18	-	CASSPAGQSNYGYTF	TGTGCCAGCTCACCAGCCGGACAGTCTAACTATGGCTACACCTTC
-	TRBJ2-2	TRBV30	TRBD1	CAWGGQANTGELFF	TGTGCCTGGGGGGGACAGGCGAACACCGGGGAGCTGTTTTTT
-	TRBJ2-7	TRBV6-6	TRBD1	CASSPYRIGTEDHEQYF	TGTGCCAGCAGTCCCTATCGGATCGGGACAGAGGACCACGAGCAGTACTTC